This T cell receptor (beta chain) came from a study of blood T cell repertoires in COVID-19 (dated by TCRdb to about 2020). With respect to the entire study: Samples from collaborators originated in the United States, Italy and Spain and spanned both the acute and convalescent phases of COVID-19. The dataset comprised deeply sampled blood TCRbeta repertoires from subjects exposed to, actively infected with, or recovered from COVID-19. The repertoires were released in a freely available public database intended as a resource for research on the immune response to SARS-CoV-2. The prospective study material was composed of cDNA or gDNA derived from T cells, B-cell-depleted T cells, or PBMCs. Nearly every sample came with metadata listing a de-identified subject ID, COVID-19 status, age in years and sex. Where HLA class I and class II types were available, the types were taken from metadata supplied by the sample provider, not from assay-based typing. Samples came from the ongoing ImmuneRACE study (first 160 participants) plus 1,254 subjects from 6 global collaborators.

TCRbeta CDR3 regions were amplified from genomic DNA using the immunoSEQ Assay, a bias-controlled multiplex PCR. Concerning the study's data processing: The number of nucleated cells in each sample was estimated by amplification of reference gene primers within the assay. To quantify the absolute abundance of each unique TCRbeta CDR3 rearrangement, sequence reads were collapsed and filtered. For each sample, productive Simpson clonality was calculated as the square root of Simpson's diversity index across productive rearrangements. Held by TCRdb, this immuneACCESS table contains in-frame sequences only and omits some clones. Under half of the omission traces to an unresolved V gene where checked; the cause of the rest is unknown. Clonal size and the V and J genes are those of that table, whereas D and trimming came from the DNA. The sample includes about 180,000 clones, with about 91% observed a single time. The ten biggest clones cover about 2.2% of the sample.

Participants in the prospective study were enrolled through a virtual design, were aged 18 to 89 years, and lived in roughly 26 United States geographic areas. In the prospective study, cohorts were assigned on the basis of participant-reported clinical history obtained from a screening survey and a study questionnaire. Each participant in the prospective study had whole blood, serum and a nasopharyngeal or oropharyngeal swab collected by mobile phlebotomists. Participants in the prospective study had the option to provide additional blood draws and questionnaires over a 2-month period. Prospective study blood samples were shipped either frozen or at room temperature before DNA extraction. Notes on this clone: Its target antigen remains unknown. The input lacks base qualities; no much larger clone sits a single base away.

For CDR1 and CDR2, the germline V gene lists SGHRS and YFSETQ. Its CDR3 holds 17 amino acids, cysteine through phenylalanine. Only CDR3 DNA is held: 51 bases, read in frame from base 1. At the junction V is shortened by 0 bases and J by 5 bases; bases outside the gene matches: 10. Summary of the overall study and its limitations: The quantity of clinical and demographic metadata differed by source and by participant and was supplied without curation.

Sequenced material: PBMCs or T cells enriched from blood (not recorded which). The rearranged chain carries TRBV5-1 and TRBJ1-4; TRBD1 fits 7 bases in the junction. The TCR was taken from a woman in her thirties or forties with acute COVID-19. The DNA sequence is TGCGCCAGCAGCTTGGGACAGGGTAGTCGCCTAAATGAAAAACTGTTTTTT. Its translation is CASSLGQGSRLNEKLFF.